One TCR beta chain is described in this entry. Its antigen is not known. This CDR3 is 14 amino acids long. V lost 5 bases to trimming and J lost 4 bases; unmatched junction nucleotides: 2. Germline loops: CDR1 MNHEY, CDR2 SVGAGI. Constant-region reverse primers amplified full-length variable regions, followed by semi-nested Nested Universal Primer A PCR. One entry per CDR3 protein, called by TCRdb with MiXCR from the 5' RACE reads. Counted here are some 60,000 distinct CDR3 sequences, almost 30% occurring once; the ten biggest clones make up 2.3%. Naive CD4+ T cells were purified with Tregs depleted by CD25. General study results and limits: Tumor Tregs overlapped most with tumor, then blood, naive CD4+ cells. In terms of TCR gene usage, tumor memory CD4+ T cells clustered together with blood and lymph node memory CD4+ cells, as well as with lymph node naive CD4+ cells.

Source material: tumor-infiltrating naive CD4+ T cells sorted from the breast tumor. The subset: naive CD4+ T cells, CD4+CD45RA+CD25-. The chain has TRBV6-5 and TRBJ2-2; 9 bases are shared with TRBD1. The sequence was obtained from a female donor with breast cancer. The CDR3 is CASSQQGATGELFF. For the CDR3, the DNA is TGTGCCAGCAGTCAACAGGGGGCCACCGGGGAGCTGTTTTTT.